This record covers a single T cell receptor beta chain. This table comes from immunoSEQ multiplex PCR, and its TCRdb copy is limited to in-frame clones, with some not included. The data contain 95,000 to 150,000 clones, about four fifths of them singletons. This entry is derived from a study of blood T cell repertoires in COVID-19. This CDR3 has 15 amino acids. With V trimmed by 5 bases and J by 8 bases, 11 bases remained unmatched. The V gene's germline CDR1 is SGHNT and CDR2 YENEEA. The TCR comes from a man aged 55 to 70 with active or convalescent COVID-19. The sample consisted of peripheral blood. The chain is built from TRBV11-3 and TRBJ2-1; TRBD2 matches at 8 bases. This chain's CDR3 is CASSTFTGGKDEQFF. Written as DNA, the CDR3 is TGTGCCAGCAGCACATTTACGGGAGGGAAGGATGAGCAGTTCTTC.